This is a list of T cell receptor beta chains from one sample in a study of blood T cell repertoires in COVID-19. Repertoires were generated with immunoSEQ multiplex PCR, while TCRdb's copy carries only in-frame clones and drops some. The sample has about 360,000 clones, about 90% seen once. The material sequenced was PBMCs or T cells enriched from blood (not recorded which). The receptors here all came from a man aged 35-49 years in a cohort exposed to, infected with or recovered from COVID-19 (not recorded which). The conserved cysteine and the conserved F or W are not part of the CDR3 here. Clone size is shown for a subset of rows, as once, few, many or a class of expanded clone.

j_call v_call clone_size cdr3_aa
TRBJ1-5 TRBV28 NA ASSLAGFSNQPQH
TRBJ2-5 TRBV5-1 NA ASSQLPNGETQY
TRBJ1-5 TRBV19 few ASSIGAGGQPQH
TRBJ1-1 TRBV5-3 NA ARRPIMGQTMNTEAF
TRBJ1-1 TRBV4-1 NA ASSQVTPLAEAF
TRBJ2-2 TRBV28 NA ASIPGGVGTGELF
TRBJ2-7 TRBV5-1 NA ASSLAEAAYEQY
TRBJ2-7 TRBV14 NA ARQSSYEQY
TRBJ1-6 TRBV28 NA ASSQQGAYSPLH
TRBJ1-2 TRBV2 once ASSEAQGWGGYT
TRBJ1-2 TRBV2 NA ASSRGQGLGYGYT
TRBJ2-2 TRBV2 few ASSAPQEGTGELF
TRBJ2-1 TRBV6-4 NA ASRSGLAGSYNEQF
TRBJ1-5 TRBV2 NA ASRGLSDQPQH
TRBJ2-3 TRBV2 NA ASSYRTSGSSDTQY
TRBJ2-7 TRBV5-1 NA ASSKDRVFYEQY
TRBJ1-4 TRBV4-1 NA ASSLSDWEKLF
TRBJ1-3 TRBV2 NA ASSYLTGAGNTIY
TRBJ2-7 TRBV7-5 NA VRSDRLRDRGFYEQY
TRBJ2-1 TRBV2 NA ASLKDMNNEQF
TRBJ2-7 TRBV6-5 few ASSSLAESYEQY
TRBJ2-7 TRBV30 NA AWTRTAYEQY